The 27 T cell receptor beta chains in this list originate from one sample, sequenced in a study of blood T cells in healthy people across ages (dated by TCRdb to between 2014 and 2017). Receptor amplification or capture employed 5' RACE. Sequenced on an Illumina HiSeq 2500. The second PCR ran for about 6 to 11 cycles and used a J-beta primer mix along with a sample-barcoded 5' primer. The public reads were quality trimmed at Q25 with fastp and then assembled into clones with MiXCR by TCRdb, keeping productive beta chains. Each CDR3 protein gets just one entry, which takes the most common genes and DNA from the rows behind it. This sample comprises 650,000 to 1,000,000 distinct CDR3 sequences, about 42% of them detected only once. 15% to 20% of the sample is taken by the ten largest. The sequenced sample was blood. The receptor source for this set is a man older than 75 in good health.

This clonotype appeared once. This chain's CDR3 is CSAPRGPQETQYF. The CDR3 DNA sequence: TGCAGTGCCCCCAGGGGTCCACAAGAGACCCAGTACTTC. V and J are TRBV20-1 and TRBJ2-5; weak D call: TRBD1 (6 bases). The CDR3 is made up of 13 amino acids. Trimming cost V 6 bases and J 2 bases, with 13 bases left between them. Looked up from germline, CDR1 is DFQATT and CDR2 is SNEGSKA (reference sequence).

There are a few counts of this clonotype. CDR3 DNA sequence: TGTGCCAGCAGCAAAGACGGGGCGGGAGGTACCTACAGTGAGCAGTTCTTC. Protein sequence: CASSKDGAGGTYSEQFF. The chain joins TRBV21-1 to TRBJ2-1; the D segment call TRBD1 is taken from the table without a DNA check. TRBV21-1 is shown as a pseudogene. The CDR3 spans 17 residues.

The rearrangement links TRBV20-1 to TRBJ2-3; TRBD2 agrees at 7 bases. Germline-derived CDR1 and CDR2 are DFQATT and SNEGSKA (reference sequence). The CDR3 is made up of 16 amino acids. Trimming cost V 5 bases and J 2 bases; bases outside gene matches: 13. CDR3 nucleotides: TGCAGTGCTCGCCTCAGCGTGGGGGGGACCACAGATACGCAGTATTTT. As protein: CSARLSVGGTTDTQYF.

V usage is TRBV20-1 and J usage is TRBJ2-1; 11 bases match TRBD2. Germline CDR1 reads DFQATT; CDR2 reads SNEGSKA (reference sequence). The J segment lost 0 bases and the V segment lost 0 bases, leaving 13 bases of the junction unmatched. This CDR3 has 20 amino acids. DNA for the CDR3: TGCAGTGCTAGAGATTTGACTAGCGGGGATCTTTTCCTCTCCTACAATGAGCAGTTCTTC. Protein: CSARDLTSGDLFLSYNEQFF.

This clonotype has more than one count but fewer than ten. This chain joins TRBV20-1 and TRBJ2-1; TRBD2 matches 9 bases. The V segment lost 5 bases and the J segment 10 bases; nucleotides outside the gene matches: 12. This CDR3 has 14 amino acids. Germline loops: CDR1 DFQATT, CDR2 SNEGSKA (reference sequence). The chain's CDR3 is CSADASGRLREQFF. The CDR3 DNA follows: TGCAGTGCTGATGCAAGCGGGAGGCTAAGAGAGCAGTTCTTC.

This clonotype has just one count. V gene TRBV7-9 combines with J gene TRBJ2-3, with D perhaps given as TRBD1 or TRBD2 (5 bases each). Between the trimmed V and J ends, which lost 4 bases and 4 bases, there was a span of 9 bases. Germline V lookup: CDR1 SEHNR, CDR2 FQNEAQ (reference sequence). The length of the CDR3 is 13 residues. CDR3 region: CASSSRGPDTQYF. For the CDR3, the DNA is TGTGCCAGCAGCTCACGGGGCCCAGATACGCAGTATTTT.

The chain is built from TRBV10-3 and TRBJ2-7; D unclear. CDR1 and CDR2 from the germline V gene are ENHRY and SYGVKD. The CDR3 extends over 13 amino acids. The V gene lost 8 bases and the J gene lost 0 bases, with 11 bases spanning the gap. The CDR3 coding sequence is TGTGCCATCCCCCCTACCCTCTCCTACGAGCAGTACTTC. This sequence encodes CAIPPTLSYEQYF.

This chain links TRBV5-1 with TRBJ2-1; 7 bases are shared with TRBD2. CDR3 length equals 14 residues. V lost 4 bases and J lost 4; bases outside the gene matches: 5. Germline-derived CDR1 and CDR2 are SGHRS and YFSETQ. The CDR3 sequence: CASSPSGNYNEQFF. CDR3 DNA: TGCGCCAGCAGCCCCAGCGGGAATTACAATGAGCAGTTCTTC.

Here the CDR3 DNA reads TGTGCCAGCTCCCCCCTAGGACTAGCGGGAGCTTCTGAGCAGTTCTTC. It translates to CASSPLGLAGASEQFF. The rearrangement joins TRBV18 to TRBJ2-1; 13 nucleotides align to TRBD2. The CDR3 is made up of 16 amino acids. Germline V gives CDR1 KGHSH, CDR2 LQKENI. The trim removed 6 bases at V and 9 bases at J, leaving 11 bases unmatched.

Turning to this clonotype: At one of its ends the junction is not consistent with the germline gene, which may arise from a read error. The CDR3 DNA reads as TGCGCCAGCAGCTTGGCTCAGATTCCAGATACGCAGTGTTTT. Amino acids: CASSLAQIPDTQCF. The rearrangement uses TRBV5-1 and TRBJ2-3; D uncertain. The CDR3 length is 14 residues. CDR1 and CDR2 from the germline V gene are SGHRS and YFSETQ.

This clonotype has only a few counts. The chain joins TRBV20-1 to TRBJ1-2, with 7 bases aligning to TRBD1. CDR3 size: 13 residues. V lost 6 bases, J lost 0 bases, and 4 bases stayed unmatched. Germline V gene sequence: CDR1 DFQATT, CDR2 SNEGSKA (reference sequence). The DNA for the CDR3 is TGCAGTGCCTATCAGGGGGCTAACTATGGCTACACCTTC. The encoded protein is CSAYQGANYGYTF.

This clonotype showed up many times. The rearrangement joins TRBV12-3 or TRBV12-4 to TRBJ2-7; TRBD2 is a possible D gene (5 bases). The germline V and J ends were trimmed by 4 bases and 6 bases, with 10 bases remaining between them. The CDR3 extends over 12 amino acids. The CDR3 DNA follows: TGTGCCAGCAGTTCCCCTGGAGGCGAGCAGTACTTC. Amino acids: CASSSPGGEQYF.

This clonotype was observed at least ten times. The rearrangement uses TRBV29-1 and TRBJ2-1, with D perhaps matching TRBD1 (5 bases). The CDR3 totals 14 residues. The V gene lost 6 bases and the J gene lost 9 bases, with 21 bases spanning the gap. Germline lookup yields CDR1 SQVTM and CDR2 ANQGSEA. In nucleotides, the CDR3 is TGCAGCGTACAAAAGGCAGGGAAAAGGGTTGAGCAGTTCTTC. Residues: CSVQKAGKRVEQFF.

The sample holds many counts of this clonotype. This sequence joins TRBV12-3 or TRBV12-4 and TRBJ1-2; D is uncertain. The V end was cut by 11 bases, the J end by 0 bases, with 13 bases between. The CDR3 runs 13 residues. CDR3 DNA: TGTGCCGGAGCCGGACCAACTAACTATGGCTACACCTTC. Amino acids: CAGAGPTNYGYTF.

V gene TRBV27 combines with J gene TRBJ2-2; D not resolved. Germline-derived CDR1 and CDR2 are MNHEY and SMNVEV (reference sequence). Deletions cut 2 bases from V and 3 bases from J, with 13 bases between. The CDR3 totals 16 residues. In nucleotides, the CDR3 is TGTGCCAGCAGTTTAGTGTCCCCGGCATACACCGGGGAGCTGTTTTTT. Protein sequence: CASSLVSPAYTGELFF.

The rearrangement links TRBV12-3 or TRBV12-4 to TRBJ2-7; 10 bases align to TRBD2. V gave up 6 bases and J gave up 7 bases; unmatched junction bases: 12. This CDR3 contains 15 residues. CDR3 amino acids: CASSLTLAGGQEQYF. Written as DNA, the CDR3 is TGTGCCAGCAGCCTCACTTTAGCGGGAGGCCAAGAGCAGTACTTC.

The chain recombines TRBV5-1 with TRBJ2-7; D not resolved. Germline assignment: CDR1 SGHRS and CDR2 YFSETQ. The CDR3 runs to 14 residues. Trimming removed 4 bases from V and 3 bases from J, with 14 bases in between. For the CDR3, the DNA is TGCGCCAGCAGCGTGGCGGCCACGAACTACGAGCAGTACTTC. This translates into CASSVAATNYEQYF.

CDR3 DNA sequence: TGTGCCAGCAGCCGGTGGGGCCAGAAGGGAGAAAAACTGTTTTTT. This encodes CASSRWGQKGEKLFF. V gene TRBV5-5 combines with J gene TRBJ1-4, with a tentative D call TRBD1 (5 bases). The CDR3 totals 15 residues. V lost 4 bases, J lost 8 bases, and 18 bases lay in between. Germline-derived CDR1 and CDR2 are SGHKS and YYEKEE (reference sequence).

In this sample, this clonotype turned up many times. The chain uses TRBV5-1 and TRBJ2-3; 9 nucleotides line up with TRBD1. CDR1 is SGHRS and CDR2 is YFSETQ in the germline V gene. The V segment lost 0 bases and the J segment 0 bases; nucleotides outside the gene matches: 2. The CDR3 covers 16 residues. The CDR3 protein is CASSLAGTGSTDTQYF. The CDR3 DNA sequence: TGCGCCAGCAGCTTGGCCGGGACAGGGAGCACAGATACGCAGTATTTT. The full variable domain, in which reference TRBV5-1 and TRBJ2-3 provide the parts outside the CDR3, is KAGVTQTPRYLIKTRGQQVTLSCSPISGHRSVSWYQQTPGQGLQFLFEYFSETQRNKGNFPGRFSGRQFSNSRSEMNVSTLELGDSALYLCASSLAGTGSTDTQYFGPGTRLTVL.

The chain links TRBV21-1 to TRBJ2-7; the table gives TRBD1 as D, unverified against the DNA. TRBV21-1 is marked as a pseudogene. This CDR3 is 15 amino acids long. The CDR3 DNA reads TGTGCCAGCAGCAAAGTATTATCAGGGTCCTACGAGCAGTACTTC. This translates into CASSKVLSGSYEQYF.

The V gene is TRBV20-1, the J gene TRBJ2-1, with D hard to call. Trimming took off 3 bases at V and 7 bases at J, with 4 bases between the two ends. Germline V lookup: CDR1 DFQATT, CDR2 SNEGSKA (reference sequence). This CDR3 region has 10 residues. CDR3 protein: CSASKNEQFF. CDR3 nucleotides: TGCAGTGCTAGCAAGAATGAGCAGTTCTTC.

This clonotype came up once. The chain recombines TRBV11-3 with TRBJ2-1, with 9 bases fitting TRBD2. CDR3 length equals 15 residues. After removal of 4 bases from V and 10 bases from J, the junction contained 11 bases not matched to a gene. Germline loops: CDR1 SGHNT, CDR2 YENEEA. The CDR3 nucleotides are TGTGCCAGCAGCTATATAGCGGGAGCGGTGAACGAGCAGTTCTTC. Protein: CASSYIAGAVNEQFF.

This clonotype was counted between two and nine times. CDR3 region: CATSDLDGTEQFF. For the CDR3, the DNA is TGTGCCACCAGTGACTTGGACGGAACCGAGCAGTTCTTC. The chain combines TRBV24-1 with TRBJ2-1; the D is unclear. V dropped 4 bases and J dropped 10 bases, with 13 bases sitting between them. Germline V CDR1 and CDR2: KGHDR, SFDVKD. This CDR3 contains 13 residues.

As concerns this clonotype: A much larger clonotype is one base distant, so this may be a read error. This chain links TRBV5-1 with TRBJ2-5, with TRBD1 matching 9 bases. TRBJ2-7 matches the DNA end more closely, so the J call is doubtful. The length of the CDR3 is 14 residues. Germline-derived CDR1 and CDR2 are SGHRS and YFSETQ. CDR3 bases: TGCGCCCGCAGCTTGGACGGGACAGGGTACGAGCAGTACTTC. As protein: CARSLDGTGYEQYF.

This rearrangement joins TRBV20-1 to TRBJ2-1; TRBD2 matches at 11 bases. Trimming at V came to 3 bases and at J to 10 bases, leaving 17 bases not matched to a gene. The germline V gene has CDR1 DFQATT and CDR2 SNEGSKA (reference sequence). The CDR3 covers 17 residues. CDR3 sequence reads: CSARDRMGGLADREQFF. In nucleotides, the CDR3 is TGCAGTGCTAGGGACCGGATGGGGGGACTAGCGGACAGAGAGCAGTTCTTC.

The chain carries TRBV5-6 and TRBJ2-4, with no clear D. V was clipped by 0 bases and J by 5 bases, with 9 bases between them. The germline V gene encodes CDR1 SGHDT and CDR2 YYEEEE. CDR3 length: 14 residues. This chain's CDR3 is CASSLGLPQNIQYF. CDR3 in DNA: TGTGCCAGCAGCTTGGGACTTCCACAAAACATTCAGTACTTC.

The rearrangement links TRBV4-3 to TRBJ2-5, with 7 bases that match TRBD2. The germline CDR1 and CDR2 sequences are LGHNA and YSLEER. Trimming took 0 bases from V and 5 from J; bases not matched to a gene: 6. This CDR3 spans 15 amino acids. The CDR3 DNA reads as TGCGCCAGCAGCCAAGATTCCGGGGGGATGGAGACCCAGTACTTC. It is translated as CASSQDSGGMETQYF.